What follows are 19 T cell receptor beta chains derived from one specimen sequenced in a study of cytomegalovirus exposure and HLA in healthy donors. 60 Vbeta and 13 Jbeta primers were used in PCR. Profiling relied on immunoSEQ multiplex PCR, and the TCRdb table lists in-frame clones only, not all of them. This table has roughly 84,000 clones, approximately 80% appearing once. The sample was PBMCs. Receptor source: a man aged 50-60 years in good health and CMV-seronegative.

This clone was detected once. The genes are TRBV5-5 and TRBJ1-6, with D perhaps matching TRBD1 (5 bases). Trimming stripped 4 bases from V and 4 bases from J, with 18 bases between. The germline gives CDR1 SGHKS, CDR2 YYEKEE (reference sequence). This CDR3 spans 17 amino acids. The CDR3 reads CASSLRLGVEYNSPLHF. Written as DNA, the CDR3 is TGTGCCAGCAGCCTCCGGCTAGGGGTAGAATATAATTCACCCCTCCACTTT.

The rearrangement uses TRBV7-2 and TRBJ1-2; maybe TRBD1 (6 bases). From germline, CDR1 is SGHTA and CDR2 FQGNSA. V lost 4 bases, J lost 8 bases, and 17 bases lay in between. This CDR3 has 14 residues. Written as DNA, the CDR3 is TGTGCCAGCAGCTCCCCTCAGGGGAGAGGCGGCTACACCTTC. This translates into CASSSPQGRGGYTF.

The chain has TRBV6-1 and TRBJ2-7, with 9 bases identical to TRBD2. Per the germline V gene, CDR1 is MNHNS and CDR2 is SASEGT. This CDR3 region has 15 residues. V lost 4 bases to trimming and J lost 2 bases; unmatched junction nucleotides: 6. The chain's CDR3 is CASSGRVAGAYEQYF. CDR3 coding DNA: TGTGCCAGCAGTGGGAGGGTAGCGGGGGCCTACGAGCAGTACTTC.

This chain connects TRBV18 to TRBJ1-4; 11 bases map to TRBD1. CDR1 is KGHSH, CDR2 LQKENI, per germline. The CDR3 totals 14 residues. With 5 bases clipped from V and 14 bases from J, the junction kept 10 bases outside the gene matches. The CDR3 sequence is CASSSGQGAGGLFF. CDR3 nucleotides: TGTGCCAGCTCATCCGGACAGGGGGCCGGAGGGCTGTTTTTT.

The chain recombines TRBV29-1 with TRBJ2-5; D remains unclear. Germline CDR1 is SQVTM and CDR2 is ANQGSEA. Trimming took 0 bases from V and 2 from J, leaving 16 bases between them. This CDR3 is 16 amino acids long. The CDR3 sequence is CSVEEISFRAQETQYF. The CDR3 DNA follows: TGCAGCGTTGAAGAGATTTCCTTTCGCGCACAAGAGACCCAGTACTTC.

This clone was observed a few times. The chain joins TRBV5-1 to TRBJ2-5, with TRBD1 matching over 12 bases. The germline gives CDR1 SGHRS, CDR2 YFSETQ. This CDR3 comprises 16 residues. V trimming: 4 bases; J trimming: 5 bases; junction bases outside the gene matches: 9. The CDR3 reads CASSPQGQGAGETQYF. In DNA, the CDR3 is TGCGCCAGCAGCCCCCAGGGACAGGGGGCCGGTGAGACCCAGTACTTC.

This clone was counted between two and nine times. The chain recombines TRBV6-5 with TRBJ1-3; D remains ambiguous. In germline, CDR1 is MNHEY, CDR2 SVGAGI. Deletions cut 2 bases from V and 0 bases from J, with 11 bases between. This CDR3 has 16 residues. The CDR3 DNA reads TGTGCCAGCAGTTACGGCCATGGGCCCTCTGGAAACACCATATATTTT. Its protein is CASSYGHGPSGNTIYF.

This chain uses TRBV6-1 with TRBJ2-1, with D uncertain. The CDR3 length is 14 residues. The V end lost 6 bases, the J end lost 5 bases, and 14 bases lay between the germline ends. Germline V gene lookup returns CDR1 MNHNS and CDR2 SASEGT. The CDR3 region is CASSLGWQDNEQFF. The CDR3 region has the DNA TGTGCCAGCAGCCTTGGATGGCAGGACAATGAGCAGTTCTTC.

DNA for the CDR3: TGTGCTAGTGGTTTGCCCCTAGCGGGGGGGCTGGTCGGGGAGCTGTTTTTT. It codes for CASGLPLAGGLVGELFF. The V gene is TRBV12-5, the J gene TRBJ2-2, with TRBD2 identical over 12 bases. Germline lookup yields CDR1 LGHNT and CDR2 FRNRAP. The junction had 8 bases not matched to a gene; V was cut back by 2 bases and J by 7 bases. The CDR3 runs to 17 residues.

This rearrangement joins TRBV4-2 to TRBJ1-2, with a tentative D call TRBD1 (6 bases). Germline V gene data show CDR1 as LGHNA and CDR2 as YNFKEQ. The CDR3 length is 15 residues. With 0 bases removed from V and 4 bases from J, the gap between germline ends came to 12 bases. The CDR3 nucleotides read TGTGCCAGCAGCCAAGATACAGGGAAAAGCTATGGCTACACCTTC. Amino acid sequence: CASSQDTGKSYGYTF.

This chain connects TRBV18 to TRBJ2-2, with 12 nucleotides matching TRBD2. The CDR3 runs 16 residues. The ends lost 3 bases at V and 4 bases at J; junction bases unmatched: 3. The V gene's germline CDR1 is KGHSH and CDR2 LQKENI. The CDR3 DNA reads as TGTGCCAGCTCACCCAGGACTAGCGGGGTCACCGGGGAGCTGTTTTTT. Protein sequence: CASSPRTSGVTGELFF.

The J gene is TRBJ1-1, the V gene TRBV5-1; a possible D gene is TRBD1 (5 bases). The CDR3 runs 14 residues. Germline V lookup: CDR1 SGHRS, CDR2 YFSETQ. Trimming left V 2 bases short and J 4 bases short, with 12 bases between. The DNA for the CDR3 is TGCGCCAGCAGCTTTTCTGGGGGGGGCACTGAAGCTTTCTTT. It codes for CASSFSGGGTEAFF.

Ten or more counts support this clone. V usage is TRBV4-1 and J usage is TRBJ1-2; D is undetermined. Trimming stripped 0 bases from V and 4 bases from J, with 12 bases between. This CDR3 region has 15 residues. Germline V gene sequence: CDR1 MGHRA, CDR2 YSYEKL. The CDR3 nucleotides read TGCGCCAGCAGCCAAGATCTGCAGGCCTCCTATGGCTACACCTTC. Translation: CASSQDLQASYGYTF.

This clone was seen only once. This chain connects TRBV6-5 to TRBJ2-1; TRBD1 aligns across 7 bases. The germline CDR1 and CDR2 sequences are MNHEY and SVGAGI. Unmatched junction bases numbered 7, after V lost 4 bases and J lost 10 bases. CDR3 length equals 13 residues. CDR3 in DNA: TGTGCCAGCAGTTCCTACAGGGGCAGGGAGCAGTTCTTC. This translates into CASSSYRGREQFF.

This clone was recorded a few times. The V call is TRBV6-1, the J call TRBJ1-6; D gene unclear. The germline V and J ends were trimmed by 5 bases and 5 bases, with 10 bases remaining between them. CDR3 length equals 14 residues. Germline V CDR1 and CDR2: MNHNS, SASEGT. The CDR3, as DNA: TGTGCCAGCAGTCGAACAGACGATAATTCACCCCTCCACTTT. Translation: CASSRTDDNSPLHF.

The CDR3 loop reads CASSQGQNQPQHF. The CDR3 DNA sequence: TGCGCCAGCAGCCAAGGGCAAAATCAGCCCCAGCATTTT. This chain joins TRBV4-3 and TRBJ1-5; D not certain. V shed 1 base and J shed 4 bases, with 5 bases lying between them. Germline V lookup: CDR1 LGHNA, CDR2 YSLEER. The CDR3 totals 13 residues.

V and J are TRBV10-3 and TRBJ1-1, with D hard to call. Trimming removed 0 bases at V and 4 bases at J, with 12 bases between. Germline V gene sequence: CDR1 ENHRY, CDR2 SYGVKD. This CDR3 comprises 15 residues. The CDR3 spells CAISESSPKSTEAFF. DNA for the CDR3: TGTGCCATCAGTGAGTCGAGCCCCAAGTCCACTGAAGCTTTCTTT.

The gene calls are TRBV7-9 and TRBJ1-2, with unresolved D. The CDR3 contains 13 residues. Germline CDR1 SEHNR, CDR2 FQNEAQ (reference sequence). The V end was cut by 6 bases, the J end by 7 bases, with 15 bases between. This CDR3 reads CASSNTPPGGYTF. The CDR3 nucleotides read TGTGCCAGCAGTAACACTCCGCCGGGTGGCTACACCTTC.

The rearrangement uses TRBV28 and TRBJ2-5, with TRBD1 identical over 10 bases. The V gene's germline CDR1 is MDHEN and CDR2 SYDVKM. After removal of 4 bases from V and 2 bases from J, the junction contained 7 bases not matched to a gene. This CDR3 spans 16 amino acids. The CDR3: CASSSSGTGAQETQYF. CDR3 nucleotides: TGTGCCAGCAGTTCCTCCGGGACAGGGGCGCAAGAGACCCAGTACTTC.